Listed here are 7 T cell receptor beta chains from one sample, sequenced in a study of T cells in Graves' hyperthyroidism and ophthalmopathy. The TCR beta CDR3 regions underwent amplification using RNA transcripts as the source. TCR CDR3 underwent first-round RT-PCR with the HTBI primer set. Using its own MiXCR run on the multiplex PCR reads, TCRdb lists one record per CDR3 protein. The sample shows hundreds of thousands of distinct CDR3 sequences, 40% to 55% of them seen only once. The sample comprised peripheral blood or thyroid tissue (not recorded which). These receptors all stem from an adult man with Graves' disease, either hyperthyroidism or ophthalmopathy (not recorded which).

The rearrangement links TRBV10-2 to TRBJ2-7; D call uncertain. This CDR3 region has 14 residues. Looked up from germline, CDR1 is WSHSY and CDR2 is SAAADI. The V gene lost 0 bases and the J gene lost 3 bases, with 9 bases spanning the gap. The CDR3 coding sequence is TGCGCCAGCAGTGAGTCCGAGGTCAACTACGAGCAGTACTTC. It is translated as CASSESEVNYEQYF.

This clonotype turned up a few times. This rearrangement joins TRBV3-1 to TRBJ2-5; D is unresolved. CDR3 length: 13 residues. Germline V gene lookup returns CDR1 LGHDT and CDR2 YNNKEL (reference sequence). Deletions cut 0 bases from V and 4 bases from J, with 6 bases between. The CDR3 loop is CASSQDLTETQYF. The CDR3 DNA follows: TGTGCCAGCAGCCAAGATTTGACAGAGACCCAGTACTTC.

The gene calls are TRBV2 and TRBJ1-5, with D unclear. The germline V gene encodes CDR1 SNHLY and CDR2 FYNNEI. V shed 1 base and J shed 2 bases, with 6 bases lying between them. This CDR3 has 14 residues. CDR3 coding DNA: TGTGCCAGCAGTGAAGGATGGCGCAATCAGCCCCAGCATTTT. Its translation is CASSEGWRNQPQHF.

V and J are TRBV29-1 and TRBJ1-2; TRBD1 agrees at 8 bases. Germline assignment: CDR1 SQVTM and CDR2 ANQGSEA. The CDR3 covers 12 residues. V gave up 8 bases and J gave up 6 bases; unmatched junction bases: 8. The chain's CDR3 is CSLDRGRDGYTF. CDR3 coding DNA: TGCAGCCTAGACAGGGGTCGCGATGGCTACACCTTC. The variable domain in full, with the rest retrieved from reference TRBV29-1 and TRBJ1-2, is SAVISQKPSRDICQRGTSLTIQCQVDSQVTMMFWYRQQPGQSLTLIATANQGSEATYESGFVIDKFPISRPNLTFSTLTVSNMSPEDSSIYLCSLDRGRDGYTFGSGTRLTVV.

V is TRBV7-9 and J is TRBJ1-3; 7 bases line up with TRBD1. This CDR3 is built from 16 residues. The junction had 16 bases not matched to a gene; V was cut back by 6 bases and J by 8 bases. Germline values: CDR1 SEHNR, CDR2 FQNEAQ (reference sequence). Here the CDR3 DNA reads TGTGCCAGCAGTGATGGGGGACAGATCTATGGCTACACCATATATTTT. Translating it yields CASSDGGQIYGYTIYF.

The chain links TRBV19 to TRBJ1-1; no firm D call. Germline V CDR1 and CDR2: LNHDA, SQIVND (reference sequence). The CDR3 sequence is 12 residues long. Trimming left V 8 bases short and J 7 bases short, with 14 bases between. As DNA, the CDR3 is TGTGCCAGTGCTAGATACGGTATTGAAGCTTTCTTT. This sequence encodes CASARYGIEAFF.

The table lists this clonotype with a few counts. The rearrangement uses TRBV20-1 and TRBJ2-2, with 9 bases that match TRBD1. Trimming removed 2 bases from V and 7 bases from J; junction bases left unmatched: 2. CDR3 length: 13 residues. Germline CDR1 reads DFQATT; CDR2 reads SNEGSKA (reference sequence). The CDR3 is CSARRDRVGELFF. The CDR3 DNA sequence: TGCAGTGCTAGACGGGACAGGGTCGGGGAGCTGTTTTTT.